Each of the 10 T cell receptor beta chains below was sequenced from the same sample in a study of T cells in Graves' hyperthyroidism and ophthalmopathy. Using RNA transcripts as the source, TCR beta CDR3 regions were amplified. The primer set for the first-round RT-PCR of the TCR CDR3 was HTBI. TCRdb re-analysed the multiplex PCR reads in MiXCR, keeping a single row per CDR3 protein. The data show 250,000 to 400,000 distinct CDR3 sequences, roughly an eighth seen once. The specimen sequenced was blood. The receptors stem from a woman aged 40 to 50 with Graves' ophthalmopathy.

The genes are TRBV11-2 and TRBJ2-7, with D possibly matching TRBD2 (6 bases). This CDR3 has 15 amino acids. Germline assignment: CDR1 SGHAT and CDR2 FQNNGV. Trimming left V 4 bases short and J 2 bases short, with 15 bases between. The CDR3 is CASSSGRGFPYEQYF. The CDR3 nucleotides are TGTGCCAGCAGCTCGGGGCGGGGCTTTCCCTACGAGCAGTACTTC.

This clonotype was counted at least ten times. The rearrangement uses TRBV6-1 and TRBJ1-1; no reliable D call. V was shortened by 4 bases and J by 8 bases, with 11 bases between the two germline ends. CDR1 MNHNS and CDR2 SASEGT come from the germline V gene. This CDR3 is 12 amino acids long. CDR3 amino acids: CASSVFFTEAFF. The CDR3 DNA reads TGTGCCAGCAGTGTATTTTTTACAGAAGCTTTCTTT.

This clonotype was counted only a few times. The V gene is TRBV7-9, the J gene TRBJ2-5, with D uncertain. The germline V gene encodes CDR1 SEHNR and CDR2 FQNEAQ (reference sequence). Between the trimmed V and J ends, which lost 1 base and 3 bases, there was a span of 9 bases. The CDR3 sequence is 14 residues long. The CDR3 coding sequence is TGTGCCAGCAGCTTAGGAAGGGCGGAAGAGACCCAGTACTTC. Encoded protein: CASSLGRAEETQYF.

The rearrangement uses TRBV3-1 and TRBJ2-7; maybe TRBD1 (7 bases). CDR1 and CDR2 from the germline V gene are LGHDT and YNNKEL (reference sequence). The V and J ends lost 1 base and 4 bases respectively, with 11 bases between them. CDR3 length: 14 residues. In DNA, the CDR3 is TGTGCCAGCAGCCAAGCCCCAGGGGGGTACGAGCAGTACTTC. Its translation is CASSQAPGGYEQYF.

This clonotype was detected many times. This chain connects TRBV11-2 to TRBJ2-7; TRBD2 matches 13 bases. The V gene end was trimmed by 0 bases and the J gene end by 6 bases; junction bases not matched to a gene: 2. The CDR3 is 15 amino acids. The germline V gene encodes CDR1 SGHAT and CDR2 FQNNGV. The CDR3 reads CASSLEGLAGVEQYF. As DNA, the CDR3 is TGTGCCAGCAGCTTAGAAGGACTAGCGGGAGTCGAGCAGTACTTC.

In its sample, this clonotype was seen many times. The chain combines TRBV29-1 with TRBJ2-5, with TRBD2 matching 12 bases. The CDR3 covers 14 residues. From germline, CDR1 is SQVTM and CDR2 ANQGSEA. V lost 1 base to trimming and J lost 5 bases; unmatched junction nucleotides: 2. The CDR3 bases are TGCAGCGTTGAAGGACTAGCGGGAGTGGAGACCCAGTACTTC. Protein product: CSVEGLAGVETQYF.

This clonotype was detected ten times or more. This chain uses TRBV6-1 with TRBJ1-5; D possibly corresponds to TRBD1 (6 bases). From germline, CDR1 is MNHNS and CDR2 SASEGT. The CDR3 has 13 amino acids. The V gene lost 7 bases and the J gene lost 2 bases, with 9 bases spanning the gap. The CDR3 protein is CASKEGGNQPQHF. CDR3 DNA sequence: TGTGCCAGCAAAGAGGGGGGCAATCAGCCCCAGCATTTT.

In its sample, this clonotype was seen many times. This chain uses TRBV29-1 with TRBJ1-1; TRBD1 aligns across 7 bases. CDR3 length: 15 amino acids. Germline assignment: CDR1 SQVTM and CDR2 ANQGSEA. Trimming cost V 6 bases and J 2 bases; bases outside gene matches: 12. Here the CDR3 DNA reads TGCAGCGTGACTCGACAGGGTCTAGGCAACACTGAAGCTTTCTTT. This sequence encodes CSVTRQGLGNTEAFF.

This clonotype turned up a few times. CDR3 nucleotide sequence: TGTGCCAGTGGGGGGGCTAATGAAAAACTGTTTTTT. This sequence encodes CASGGANEKLFF. V gene TRBV11-2 combines with J gene TRBJ1-4; TRBD1 is a possible D gene (5 bases). This CDR3 is built from 12 residues. The ends were cut back, 9 bases at V and 3 bases at J, with 8 bases in the middle. Looked up from germline, CDR1 is SGHAT and CDR2 is FQNNGV.

In this sample, this clonotype turned up a few times. The V call is TRBV9, the J call TRBJ2-7; D ambiguous. Trimming removed 3 bases at V and 2 bases at J, with 15 bases between. This CDR3 has 15 residues. The germline gives CDR1 SGDLS, CDR2 YYNGEE. The CDR3 region is CASSAYPEPPYEQYF. DNA of the CDR3: TGTGCCAGCAGCGCCTATCCCGAACCCCCCTACGAGCAGTACTTC.